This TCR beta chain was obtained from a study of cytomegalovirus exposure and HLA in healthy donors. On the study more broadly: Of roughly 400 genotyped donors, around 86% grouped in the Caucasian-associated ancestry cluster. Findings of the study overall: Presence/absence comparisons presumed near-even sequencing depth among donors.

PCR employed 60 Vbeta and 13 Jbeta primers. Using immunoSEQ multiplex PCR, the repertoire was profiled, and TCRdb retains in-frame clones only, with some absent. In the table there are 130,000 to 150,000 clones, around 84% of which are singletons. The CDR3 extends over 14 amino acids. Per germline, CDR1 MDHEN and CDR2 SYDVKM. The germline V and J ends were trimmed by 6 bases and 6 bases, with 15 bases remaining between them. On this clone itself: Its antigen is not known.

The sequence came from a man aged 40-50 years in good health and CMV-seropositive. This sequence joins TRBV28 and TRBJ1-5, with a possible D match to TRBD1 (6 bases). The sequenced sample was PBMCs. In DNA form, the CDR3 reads TGTGCCAGCAGGCTACAGGGTCCAGGTCAGCCCCAGCATTTT. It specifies CASRLQGPGQPQHF.